Below are 21 T cell receptor beta chains sequenced from a single sample in a study of blood T cell repertoires in COVID-19. The protocol was immunoSEQ multiplex PCR, while the TCRdb copy is restricted to in-frame clones and leaves out a portion. The data hold fewer than 25,000 clones, with 90% to 95% observed a single time. Material: peripheral blood. The receptors were gathered from a human donor in a cohort sampled during active COVID-19.

The CDR3 DNA sequence: TGTGCCAGCAGTCCTACGGTGGCGCGGGAGACCCCAACAGCCAAAAACATTCAGTACTTC. Residues: CASSPTVARETPTAKNIQYF. This chain links TRBV7-3 with TRBJ2-4; 7 positions agree with TRBD2. This CDR3 is 20 amino acids long. The V gene's germline CDR1 is SGHTA and CDR2 FQGTGA. V gave up 6 bases and J gave up 0 bases; unmatched junction bases: 20.

CDR3 sequence: CASSQGDRGLTDTQYF. The CDR3 DNA reads as TGCGCCAGCAGCCAAGGGGACAGGGGGCTGACGGATACGCAGTATTTT. This chain links TRBV4-1 with TRBJ2-3; TRBD1 matches at 12 bases. The CDR3 covers 16 residues. Trimming at V came to 1 base and at J to 6 bases, leaving 5 bases not matched to a gene. Per the germline V gene, CDR1 is MGHRA and CDR2 is YSYEKL.

J is TRBJ2-5 and V is TRBV6-2 or TRBV6-3, with 14 nucleotides matching TRBD2. J gave up 4 bases and V 5 bases, and 12 bases lay outside the gene matches. The CDR3 consists of 18 residues. In germline, CDR1 is MNHEY, CDR2 SVGEGT. The CDR3 is CASSHGLAGGHSTETQYF. In DNA form, the CDR3 reads TGTGCCAGCAGTCACGGACTAGCGGGGGGTCATTCGACAGAGACCCAGTACTTC.

The V and J genes are TRBV11-2 and TRBJ1-1, with D unresolved. V dropped 1 base and J dropped 5 bases, with 8 bases sitting between them. The CDR3 consists of 13 residues. From germline, CDR1 is SGHAT and CDR2 FQNNGV. The CDR3 DNA sequence: TGTGCCAGCAGCTTAGGGCCCAGGACTGAAGCTTTCTTT. It translates to CASSLGPRTEAFF.

This clone was detected only once. V and J are TRBV11-2 and TRBJ1-6; 8 nucleotides line up with TRBD1. V trimming: 3 bases; J trimming: 7 bases; junction bases outside the gene matches: 2. CDR3 size: 14 residues. Germline V gives CDR1 SGHAT, CDR2 FQNNGV. The CDR3 bases are TGTGCCAGCAGCTTTACAGGGGGGAATTCACCCCTCCACTTT. It yields the protein CASSFTGGNSPLHF.

The gene calls are TRBV27 and TRBJ2-7; 10 bases align to TRBD1. Germline CDR1 and CDR2: MNHEY and SMNVEV (reference sequence). Trimming removed 3 bases from V and 4 bases from J; junction bases left unmatched: 9. This CDR3 comprises 16 residues. The CDR3 here is CASSLTGQGVPYEQYF. The CDR3 coding sequence is TGTGCCAGCAGTTTGACAGGACAGGGGGTTCCTTACGAGCAGTACTTC.

The CDR3 region is CASSLQRGGRETQYF. The CDR3, as DNA: TGTGCCAGCAGCTTACAGCGGGGGGGCCGAGAGACCCAGTACTTC. The rearrangement uses TRBV7-2 and TRBJ2-5; 10 bases line up with TRBD2. Germline CDR1 is SGHTA and CDR2 is FQGNSA. The trim removed 2 bases at V and 4 bases at J, leaving 4 bases unmatched. This CDR3 comprises 15 residues.

The chain combines TRBV28 with TRBJ2-7; 7 nucleotides align to TRBD1. The CDR3 sequence is 14 residues long. Germline V gene data show CDR1 as MDHEN and CDR2 as SYDVKM. V lost 6 bases, J lost 3 bases, and 8 bases stayed unmatched. CDR3 coding DNA: TGTGCCAGCAGCACCCGGGACAGCCTCTACGAGCAGTACTTC. Translation gives CASSTRDSLYEQYF.

The chain is built from TRBV7-2 and TRBJ1-1; no clear D. CDR3 length: 13 residues. The V gene lost 5 bases and the J gene lost 8 bases, with 15 bases spanning the gap. Germline V gene sequence: CDR1 SGHTA, CDR2 FQGNSA. This CDR3 reads CASSHGNRREAFF. The CDR3 DNA is TGTGCCAGCAGCCACGGGAATAGGCGCGAAGCTTTCTTT.

J is TRBJ2-1 and V is TRBV7-6; the D gene is possibly TRBD2 (6 bases). This CDR3 is 14 amino acids long. Trimming removed 4 bases from V and 3 bases from J, with 10 bases in between. Germline V gives CDR1 SGHVS, CDR2 FNYEAQ. The DNA of the CDR3 is TGTGCCAGCAGCTACGGGAGTTACTACAATGAGCAGTTCTTC. Translating gives CASSYGSYYNEQFF. Full variable domain (missing parts from reference TRBV7-6 and TRBJ2-1): GAGVSQSPRYKVTKRGQDVALRCDPISGHVSLYWYRQALGQGPEFLTYFNYEAQQDKSGLPNDRFSAERPEGSISTLTIQRTEQRDSAMYRCASSYGSYYNEQFFGPGTRLTVL.

The CDR3 sequence is CASHVSGGPQETQYF. As DNA, the CDR3 is TGCGCCAGCCATGTTAGCGGGGGGCCCCAAGAGACCCAGTACTTC. The V call is TRBV5-1, the J call TRBJ2-5; TRBD2 matches at 10 bases. The CDR3 runs 15 residues. Trimming at V came to 7 bases and at J to 1 base, leaving 7 bases not matched to a gene. Per the germline V gene, CDR1 is SGHRS and CDR2 is YFSETQ.

This clone occurred once. This chain connects TRBV24-1 to TRBJ2-1, with 8 bases matching TRBD2. Losses at the gene ends were 3 bases for V and 2 bases for J; bases not matched to a gene: 11. Germline V gene sequence: CDR1 KGHDR, CDR2 SFDVKD. This CDR3 comprises 18 residues. Written as DNA, the CDR3 is TGTGCCACCAGTGATGGTAGCGGGGACACTCCTACCTACAATGAGCAGTTCTTC. Its translation is CATSDGSGDTPTYNEQFF.

The chain couples TRBV5-4 to TRBJ1-6; the match to TRBD1 covers 10 bases. This CDR3 contains 15 residues. The ends lost 2 bases at V and 11 bases at J; junction bases unmatched: 7. Germline V gene data show CDR1 as SGHNT and CDR2 as YYREEE (reference sequence). CDR3 residues: CASSFRTGGDTPLHF. CDR3 nucleotide sequence: TGTGCCAGCAGCTTTCGGACAGGGGGGGATACACCCCTCCACTTT.

The V call is TRBV7-2, the J call TRBJ2-7, with D maybe TRBD1 (5 bases). Germline V gives CDR1 SGHTA, CDR2 FQGNSA. CDR3 size: 14 residues. V gave up 1 base and J gave up 0 bases, with 7 bases separating them. This CDR3 is CASSLGQFSYEQYF. CDR3 bases: TGTGCCAGCAGCTTAGGACAGTTCTCCTACGAGCAGTACTTC.

This sequence joins TRBV7-2 and TRBJ2-6; D remains ambiguous. Germline values: CDR1 SGHTA, CDR2 FQGNSA. The CDR3 runs to 15 residues. Between the trimmed V and J ends, which lost 3 bases and 2 bases, there was a span of 8 bases. This CDR3 reads CASSFTTTGANVLTF. The CDR3, as DNA: TGTGCCAGCAGCTTTACAACTACTGGGGCCAACGTCCTGACTTTC.

The genes are TRBV3-1 (or the pseudogene TRBV3-2) and TRBJ1-1; D perhaps matches TRBD1 (6 bases). The CDR3 sequence is 14 residues long. Germline assignment: CDR1 LGHDT and CDR2 YNNKEL (reference sequence). V was cut by 4 bases and J by 5 bases, with 14 bases left in between. The CDR3 sequence is CASSPTGGRTEAFF. The CDR3, as DNA: TGTGCCAGCAGCCCGACGGGGGGGCGTACTGAAGCTTTCTTT.

This clone was seen only once. The V call is TRBV3-1 (or the pseudogene TRBV3-2), the J call TRBJ2-6; 12 nucleotides agree with TRBD1. Germline loops: CDR1 LGHDT, CDR2 YNNKEL (reference sequence). The ends lost 4 bases at V and 6 bases at J; junction bases unmatched: 10. The CDR3 consists of 18 residues. CDR3 in amino acids: CASSPPRDRGLAANVLTF. The CDR3 nucleotides are TGTGCCAGCAGCCCCCCACGGGACAGGGGGCTGGCGGCCAACGTCCTGACTTTC.

This chain connects TRBV27 to TRBJ2-7, with D possibly matching TRBD1 (6 bases). The germline gives CDR1 MNHEY, CDR2 SMNVEV (reference sequence). Trimming cost V 7 bases and J 2 bases, with 12 bases left between them. The CDR3 extends over 13 amino acids. The chain's CDR3 is CASKDSTTYEQYF. The CDR3, as DNA: TGTGCCAGCAAGGACAGTACAACCTACGAGCAGTACTTC.

The chain has TRBV6-2 or TRBV6-3 and TRBJ1-5, with TRBD1 as a possible D gene (5 bases). V was shortened by 4 bases and J by 0 bases, with 10 bases between the two germline ends. The CDR3 is 15 amino acids. Germline V gene lookup returns CDR1 MNHEY and CDR2 SVGEGT. The chain's CDR3 is CASSWGLISNQPQHF. In DNA form, the CDR3 reads TGTGCCAGCAGTTGGGGACTGATTAGCAATCAGCCCCAGCATTTT.

V and J are TRBV30 and TRBJ2-1, with 7 nucleotides matching TRBD2. V shed 0 bases and J 4 bases; nucleotides not matched to a gene: 6. CDR3 length: 15 amino acids. From germline, CDR1 is GTSNPN and CDR2 SVGIG (reference sequence). CDR3 bases: TGTGCCTGGAGTGTACTGGCGGGAGATTACAATGAGCAGTTCTTC. Translated, it gives CAWSVLAGDYNEQFF.

The V and J genes are TRBV5-1 and TRBJ2-2, with 8 bases aligning to TRBD2. Trimming took 5 bases from V and 1 from J; bases not matched to a gene: 1. This CDR3 region has 14 residues. Germline V gene data show CDR1 as SGHRS and CDR2 as YFSETQ. CDR3 protein: CASRLAENTGELFF. CDR3 coding DNA: TGCGCCAGCAGACTAGCGGAGAACACCGGGGAGCTGTTTTTT.